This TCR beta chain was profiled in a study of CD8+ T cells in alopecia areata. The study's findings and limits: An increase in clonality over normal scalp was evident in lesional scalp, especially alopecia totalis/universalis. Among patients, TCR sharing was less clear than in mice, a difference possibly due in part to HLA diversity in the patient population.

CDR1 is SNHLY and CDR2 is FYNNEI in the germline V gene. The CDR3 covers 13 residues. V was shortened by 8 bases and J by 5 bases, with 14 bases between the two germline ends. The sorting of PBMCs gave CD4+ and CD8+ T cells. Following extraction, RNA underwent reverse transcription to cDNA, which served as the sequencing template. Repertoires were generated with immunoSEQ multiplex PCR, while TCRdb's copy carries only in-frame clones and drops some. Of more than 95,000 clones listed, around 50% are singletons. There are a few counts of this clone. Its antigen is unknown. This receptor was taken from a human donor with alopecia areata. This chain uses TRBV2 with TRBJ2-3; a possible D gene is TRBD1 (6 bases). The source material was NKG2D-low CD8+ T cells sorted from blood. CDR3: CASDGGVGDTQYF. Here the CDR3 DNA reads TGTGCCAGCGATGGGGGCGTGGGAGATACGCAGTATTTT.